Listed below are T cell receptor beta chains from one sample, sequenced in a study of T cell responses to AZD1222 COVID-19 vaccine. Clones were read by immunoSEQ multiplex PCR, and TCRdb kept only the in-frame ones, dropping some. Here the sample spans fewer than 100,000 clones, approximately 84% being singletons. Here the sequenced sample was peripheral blood, taken 28 days after the second AZD1222 dose. Receptor source: an adult who received the AZD1222 COVID-19 vaccine. Both conserved end residues are part of each CDR3. A D gene is named only where the DNA matches it firmly. The size field is filled for only some rows; it gives once, few, many or a size class.

CASSQEGGFGELFF	TGTGCCAGCAGCCAAGAGGGAGGTTTCGGGGAGCTGTTTTTT	.	.	TRBV3-1/TRBV3-2	TRBJ2-2
CASSANGGGSRSGSEQYF	TGTGCCAGCAGCGCGAATGGAGGGGGCTCCAGGTCGGGGTCCGAGCAGTACTTC	.	.	TRBV9	TRBJ2-7
CASSVWAITDTQYF	TGTGCCAGCAGCGTCTGGGCGATCACAGATACGCAGTATTTT	.	.	TRBV9	TRBJ2-3
CASSLSPGSEAFF	TGTGCCAGCAGTTTATCCCCGGGGTCTGAAGCTTTCTTT	.	.	TRBV27	TRBJ1-1
CASSGERILAPETQYF	TGCGCCAGCAGCGGGGAAAGGATCTTGGCCCCAGAGACCCAGTACTTC	.	once	TRBV5-1	TRBJ2-5
CASSERNSYEQYF	TGTGCCAGCAGCGAACGGAATTCCTACGAGCAGTACTTC	.	.	TRBV7-9	TRBJ2-7
CASRLAPEGADTQYF	TGTGCCAGCAGACTGGCACCCGAGGGCGCAGATACGCAGTATTTT	.	.	TRBV4-2	TRBJ2-3
CASSLWTAGHNEQFF	TGTGCCAGCAGTTTATGGACAGCGGGACACAATGAGCAGTTCTTC	TRBD2	.	TRBV28	TRBJ2-1
CASSLGQGFEKLFF	TGTGCCAGCAGTTTAGGGCAGGGGTTTGAAAAACTGTTTTTT	.	.	TRBV28	TRBJ1-4
CASSDSDSNTEAFF	TGTGCCAGCAGTGACTCTGACAGTAACACTGAAGCTTTCTTT	.	.	TRBV6-4	TRBJ1-1
CASNRAAARSPLHF	TGTGCCAGCAATAGAGCTGCGGCGCGGTCACCCCTCCACTTT	.	.	TRBV6-5	TRBJ1-6
CASSQAGTDYGYTF	TGTGCCAGCAGCCAAGCGGGGACGGACTATGGCTACACCTTC	.	.	TRBV4-2	TRBJ1-2
CASSPRDRGNEQYF	TGTGCCAGCAGTCCGCGGGACAGGGGGAACGAGCAGTACTTC	TRBD1	once	TRBV27	TRBJ2-7
CASSLRTGEQFF	TGTGCCAGCAGCTTAAGAACGGGGGAGCAGTTCTTC	.	.	TRBV7-3	TRBJ2-1
CASSIGLRQENEKLFF	TGTGCCAGTAGTATAGGACTGAGACAGGAAAATGAAAAACTGTTTTTT	.	.	TRBV19	TRBJ1-4
CASSTIAGVGETQYF	TGTGCCAGTAGTACTATAGCGGGAGTAGGAGAGACCCAGTACTTC	TRBD2	.	TRBV19	TRBJ2-5
CASSLLSGSVGEQYF	TGTGCCAGCAGCTTACTTTCGGGCAGCGTCGGGGAGCAGTACTTC	.	.	TRBV7-6	TRBJ2-7
CASSLGGLRNTEAFF	TGTGCCAGCAGCTTGGGAGGACTGAGGAACACTGAAGCTTTCTTT	.	.	TRBV5-4	TRBJ1-1
CASSSLGATDTQYF	TGTGCCAGCAGCTCATTAGGGGCCACAGATACGCAGTATTTT	.	.	TRBV7-3	TRBJ2-3
CASRALGETQYF	TGTGCCAGCAGGGCCCTTGGGGAGACCCAGTACTTC	.	.	TRBV2	TRBJ2-5
CASRTSSGGYNEQFF	TGTGCCAGCAGGACCTCTAGCGGGGGGTACAATGAGCAGTTCTTC	TRBD2	.	TRBV2	TRBJ2-1
CASSSAGVGELFF	TGTGCCAGCAGCTCCGCGGGGGTAGGGGAGCTGTTTTTT	TRBD2	.	TRBV7-6	TRBJ2-2
CASSQQEYVNTEAFF	TGTGCCAGCAGCCAACAGGAGTACGTGAACACTGAAGCTTTCTTT	.	.	TRBV6-5	TRBJ1-1
CASSVDRTGYGNSPLHF	TGTGCCAGCAGCGTGGACCGGACAGGGTACGGCAATTCACCCCTCCACTTT	TRBD1	.	TRBV9	TRBJ1-6
CATGKRDQTYGYTF	TGTGCCACGGGAAAACGAGACCAAACCTATGGCTACACCTTC	.	.	TRBV10-3	TRBJ1-2
CASRRSSYNEQFF	TGTGCCAGCAGGAGGAGCTCCTACAATGAGCAGTTCTTC	.	.	TRBV2	TRBJ2-1
CASSAIPYNSPLHF	TGTGCCAGCAGTGCGATACCTTATAATTCACCCCTCCACTTT	.	.	TRBV2	TRBJ1-6